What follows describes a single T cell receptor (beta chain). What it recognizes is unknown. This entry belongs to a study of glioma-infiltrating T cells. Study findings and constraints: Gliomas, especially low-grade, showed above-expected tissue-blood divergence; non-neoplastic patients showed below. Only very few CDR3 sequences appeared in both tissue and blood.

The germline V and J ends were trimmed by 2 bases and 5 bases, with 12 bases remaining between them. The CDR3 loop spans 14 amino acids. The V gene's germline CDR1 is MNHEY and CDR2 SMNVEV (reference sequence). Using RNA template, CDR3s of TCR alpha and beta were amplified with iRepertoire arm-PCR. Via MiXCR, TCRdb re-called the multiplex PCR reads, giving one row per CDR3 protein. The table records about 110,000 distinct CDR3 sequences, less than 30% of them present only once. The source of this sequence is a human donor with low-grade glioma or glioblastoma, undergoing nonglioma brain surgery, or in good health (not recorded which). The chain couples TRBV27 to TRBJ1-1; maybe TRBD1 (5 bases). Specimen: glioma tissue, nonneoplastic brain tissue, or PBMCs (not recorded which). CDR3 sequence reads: CASSLPGQGTEAFF. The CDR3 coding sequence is TGTGCCAGCAGTTTACCGGGTCAGGGAACTGAAGCTTTCTTT.